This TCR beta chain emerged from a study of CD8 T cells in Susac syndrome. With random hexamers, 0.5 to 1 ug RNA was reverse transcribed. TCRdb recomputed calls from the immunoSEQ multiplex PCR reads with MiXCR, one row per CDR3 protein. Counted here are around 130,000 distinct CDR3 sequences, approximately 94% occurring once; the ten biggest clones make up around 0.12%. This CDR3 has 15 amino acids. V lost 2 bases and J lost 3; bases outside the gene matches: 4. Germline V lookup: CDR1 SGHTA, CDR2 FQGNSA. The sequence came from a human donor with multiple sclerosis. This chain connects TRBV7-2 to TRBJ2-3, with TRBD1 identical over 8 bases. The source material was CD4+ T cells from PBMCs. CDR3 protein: CASSLQGAGTDTQYF. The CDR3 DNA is TGTGCCAGCAGCTTACAGGGGGCGGGTACAGATACGCAGTATTTT.